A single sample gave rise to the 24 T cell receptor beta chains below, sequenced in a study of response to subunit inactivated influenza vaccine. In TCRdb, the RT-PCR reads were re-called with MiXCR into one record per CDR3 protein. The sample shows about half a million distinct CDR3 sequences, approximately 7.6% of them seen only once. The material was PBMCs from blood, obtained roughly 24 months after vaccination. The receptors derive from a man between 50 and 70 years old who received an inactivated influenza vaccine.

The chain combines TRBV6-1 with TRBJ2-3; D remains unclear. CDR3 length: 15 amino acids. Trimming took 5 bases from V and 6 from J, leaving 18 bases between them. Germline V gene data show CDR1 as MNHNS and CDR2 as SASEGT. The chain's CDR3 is CASSNRVGSWDTQYF. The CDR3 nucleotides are TGTGCCAGCAGTAATCGTGTGGGGTCATGGGATACGCAGTATTTT.

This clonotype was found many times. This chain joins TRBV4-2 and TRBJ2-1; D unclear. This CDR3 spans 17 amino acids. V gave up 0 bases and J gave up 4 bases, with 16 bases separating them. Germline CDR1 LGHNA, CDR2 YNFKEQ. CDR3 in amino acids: CASSQESQVGFYNEQFF. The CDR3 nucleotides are TGTGCCAGCAGCCAAGAATCCCAGGTCGGATTTTACAATGAGCAGTTCTTC.

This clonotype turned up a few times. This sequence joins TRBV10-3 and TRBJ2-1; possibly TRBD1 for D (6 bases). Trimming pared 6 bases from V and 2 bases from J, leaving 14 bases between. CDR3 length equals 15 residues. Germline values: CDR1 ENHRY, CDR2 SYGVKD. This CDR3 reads CAISDRIQTYNEQFF. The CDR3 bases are TGTGCCATCAGCGACAGGATTCAGACCTACAATGAGCAGTTCTTC.

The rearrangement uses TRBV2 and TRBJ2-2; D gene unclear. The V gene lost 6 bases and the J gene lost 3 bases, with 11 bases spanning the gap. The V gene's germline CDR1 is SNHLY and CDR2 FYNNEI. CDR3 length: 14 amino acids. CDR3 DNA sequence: TGTGCCAGCAGGCTGGACGGAGACACCGGGGAGCTGTTTTTT. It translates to CASRLDGDTGELFF.

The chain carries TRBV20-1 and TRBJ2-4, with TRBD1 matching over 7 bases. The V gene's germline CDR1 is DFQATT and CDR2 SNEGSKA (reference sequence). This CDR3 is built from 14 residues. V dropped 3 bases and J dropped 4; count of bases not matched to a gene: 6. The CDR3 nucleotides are TGCAGTGCTAGTCTAGGGGGCCCAAAAAACATTCAGTACTTC. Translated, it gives CSASLGGPKNIQYF.

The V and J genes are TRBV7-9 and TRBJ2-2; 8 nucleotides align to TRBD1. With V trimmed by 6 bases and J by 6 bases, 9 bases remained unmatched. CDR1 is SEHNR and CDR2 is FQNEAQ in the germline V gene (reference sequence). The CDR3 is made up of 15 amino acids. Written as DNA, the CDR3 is TGTGCCAGCAGATCCGGGACAGGTACCCCCGGGGAGCTGTTTTTT. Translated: CASRSGTGTPGELFF.

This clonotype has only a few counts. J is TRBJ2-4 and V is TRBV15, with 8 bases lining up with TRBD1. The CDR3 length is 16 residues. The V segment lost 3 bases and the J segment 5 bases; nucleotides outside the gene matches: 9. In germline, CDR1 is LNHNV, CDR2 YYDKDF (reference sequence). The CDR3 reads CATSSEPQDRENIQYF. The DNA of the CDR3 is TGTGCCACCAGCAGCGAGCCTCAGGACAGGGAAAACATTCAGTACTTC.

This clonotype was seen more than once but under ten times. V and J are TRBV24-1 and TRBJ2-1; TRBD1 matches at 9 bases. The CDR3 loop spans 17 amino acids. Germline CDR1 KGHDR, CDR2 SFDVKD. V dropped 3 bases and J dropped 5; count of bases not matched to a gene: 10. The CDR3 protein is CATSDTPGQGKNNEQFF. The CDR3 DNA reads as TGTGCCACCAGTGATACGCCGGGACAGGGAAAGAACAATGAGCAGTTCTTC.

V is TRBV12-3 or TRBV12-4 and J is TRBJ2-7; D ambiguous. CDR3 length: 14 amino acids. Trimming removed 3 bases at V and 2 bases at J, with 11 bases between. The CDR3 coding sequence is TGTGCCAGCAGTTTTTACAAAGGAACCTACGAGCAGTACTTC. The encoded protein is CASSFYKGTYEQYF.

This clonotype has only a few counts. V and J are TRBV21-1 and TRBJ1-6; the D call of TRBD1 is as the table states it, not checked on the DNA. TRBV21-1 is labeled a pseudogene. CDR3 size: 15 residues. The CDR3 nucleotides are TGTGCCAGCAGCAAGGGGACAGGCGGCAATTCACCCCTCCACTTT. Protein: CASSKGTGGNSPLHF.

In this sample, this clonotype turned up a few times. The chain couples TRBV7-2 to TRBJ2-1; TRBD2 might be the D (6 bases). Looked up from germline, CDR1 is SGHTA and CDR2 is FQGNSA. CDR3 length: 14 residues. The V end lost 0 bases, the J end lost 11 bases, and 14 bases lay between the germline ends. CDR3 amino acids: CASSLAPGRDKQFF. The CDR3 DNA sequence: TGTGCCAGCAGCTTAGCCCCTGGGCGGGATAAGCAGTTCTTC.

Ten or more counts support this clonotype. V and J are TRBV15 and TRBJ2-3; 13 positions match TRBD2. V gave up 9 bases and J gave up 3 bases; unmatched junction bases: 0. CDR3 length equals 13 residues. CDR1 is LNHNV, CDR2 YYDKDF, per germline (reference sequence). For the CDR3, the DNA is TGTGCCACGGGACTAGCGGGGACAGATACGCAGTATTTT. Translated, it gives CATGLAGTDTQYF. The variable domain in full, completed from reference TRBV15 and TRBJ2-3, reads DAMVIQNPRYQVTQFGKPVTLSCSQTLNHNVMYWYQQKSSQAPKLLFHYYDKDFNNEADTPDNFQSRRPNTSFCFLDIRSPGLGDTAMYLCATGLAGTDTQYFGPGTRLTVL.

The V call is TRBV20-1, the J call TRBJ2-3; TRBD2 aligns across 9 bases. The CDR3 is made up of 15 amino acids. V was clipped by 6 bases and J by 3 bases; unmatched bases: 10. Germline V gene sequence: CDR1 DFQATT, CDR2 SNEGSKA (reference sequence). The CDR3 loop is CSAALVSGSTDTQYF. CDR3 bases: TGCAGTGCCGCGCTGGTTAGCGGGAGTACAGATACGCAGTATTTT.

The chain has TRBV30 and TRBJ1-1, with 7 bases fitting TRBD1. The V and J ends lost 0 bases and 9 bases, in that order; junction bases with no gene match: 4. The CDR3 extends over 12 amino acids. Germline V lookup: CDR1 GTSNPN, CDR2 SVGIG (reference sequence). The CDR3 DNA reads TGTGCCTGGAGTGTCCAGGGGGGAAAAGCTTTCTTT. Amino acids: CAWSVQGGKAFF.

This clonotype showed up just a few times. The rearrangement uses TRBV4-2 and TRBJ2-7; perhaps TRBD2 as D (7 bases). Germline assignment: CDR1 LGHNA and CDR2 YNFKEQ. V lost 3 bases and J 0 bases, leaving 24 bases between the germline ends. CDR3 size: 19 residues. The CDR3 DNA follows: TGTGCCAGCAGCCAGGATAGGGACTACTACAGGGATACCTCCTACGAGCAGTACTTC. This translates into CASSQDRDYYRDTSYEQYF.

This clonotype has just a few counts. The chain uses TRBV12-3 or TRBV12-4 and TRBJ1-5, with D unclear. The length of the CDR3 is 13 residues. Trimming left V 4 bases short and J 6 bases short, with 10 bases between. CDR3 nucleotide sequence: TGTGCCAGCAGTTCTGGGGAAAGTCAGCCCCAGCATTTT. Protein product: CASSSGESQPQHF.

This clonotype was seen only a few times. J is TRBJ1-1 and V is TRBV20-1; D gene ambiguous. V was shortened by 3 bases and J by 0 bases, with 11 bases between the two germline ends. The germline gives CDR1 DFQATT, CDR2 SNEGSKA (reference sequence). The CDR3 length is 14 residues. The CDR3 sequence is CSASMQSLNTEAFF. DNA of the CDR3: TGCAGTGCTAGCATGCAGAGCTTGAACACTGAAGCTTTCTTT.

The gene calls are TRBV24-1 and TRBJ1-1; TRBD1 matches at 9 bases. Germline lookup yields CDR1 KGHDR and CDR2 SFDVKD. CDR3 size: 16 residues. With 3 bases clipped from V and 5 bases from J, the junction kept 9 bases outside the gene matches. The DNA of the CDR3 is TGTGCCACCAGTGATGTCTCCGGGACAGGGAAAACTGAAGCTTTCTTT. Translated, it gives CATSDVSGTGKTEAFF.

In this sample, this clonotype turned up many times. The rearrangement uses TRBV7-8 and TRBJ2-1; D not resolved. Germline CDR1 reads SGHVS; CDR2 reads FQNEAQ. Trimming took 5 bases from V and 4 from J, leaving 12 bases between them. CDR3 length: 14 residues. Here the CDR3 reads CASSKWLGYNEQFF. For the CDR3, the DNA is TGTGCCAGCAGCAAGTGGCTGGGTTACAATGAGCAGTTCTTC.

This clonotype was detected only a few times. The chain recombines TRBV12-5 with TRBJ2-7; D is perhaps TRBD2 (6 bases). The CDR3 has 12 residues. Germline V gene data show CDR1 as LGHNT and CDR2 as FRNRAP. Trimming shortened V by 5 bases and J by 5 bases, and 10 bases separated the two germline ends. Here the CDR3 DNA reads TGTGCTAGTGGTCGACTAGGGAACGAGCAGTACTTC. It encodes CASGRLGNEQYF.

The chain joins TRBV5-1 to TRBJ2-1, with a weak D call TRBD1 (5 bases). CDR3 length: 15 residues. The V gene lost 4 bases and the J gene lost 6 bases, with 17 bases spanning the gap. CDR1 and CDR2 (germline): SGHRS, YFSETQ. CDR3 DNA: TGCGCCAGCAGCCCGCCAGGAAGGGGCAGCAATGAGCAGTTCTTC. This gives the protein CASSPPGRGSNEQFF.

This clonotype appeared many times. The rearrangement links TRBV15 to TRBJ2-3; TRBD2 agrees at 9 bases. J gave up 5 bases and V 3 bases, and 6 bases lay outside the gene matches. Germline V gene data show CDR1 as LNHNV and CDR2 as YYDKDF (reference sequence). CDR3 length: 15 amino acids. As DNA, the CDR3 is TGTGCCACCAGCAGCCGCGGGGGGGCTGGAGATACGCAGTATTTT. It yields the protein CATSSRGGAGDTQYF.

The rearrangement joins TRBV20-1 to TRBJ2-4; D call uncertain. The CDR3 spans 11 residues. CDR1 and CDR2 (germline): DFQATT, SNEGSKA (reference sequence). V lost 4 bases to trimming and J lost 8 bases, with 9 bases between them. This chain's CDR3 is CSAMGRDIQYF. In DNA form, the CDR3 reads TGCAGTGCTATGGGCCGGGACATTCAGTACTTC.

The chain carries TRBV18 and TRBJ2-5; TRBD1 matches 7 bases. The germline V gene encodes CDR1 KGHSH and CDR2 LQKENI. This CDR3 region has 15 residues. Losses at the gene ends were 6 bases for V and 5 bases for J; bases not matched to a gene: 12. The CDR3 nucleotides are TGTGCCAGCTCGCCGCGACAGGGTGAGCGGGAGACCCAGTACTTC. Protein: CASSPRQGERETQYF.